The 25 T cell receptor beta chains given below trace back to one sample, sequenced in a study of blood T cell repertoires in COVID-19. Produced via immunoSEQ multiplex PCR; TCRdb's table is partial and in-frame only. The table includes around 50,000 clones, around nine tenths detected once. Source material: peripheral blood. These receptors were obtained from a woman in her sixties or seventies with COVID-19, enrolled during active disease.

The chain combines TRBV27 with TRBJ1-1, with 8 bases matching TRBD1. The V gene end was trimmed by 6 bases and the J gene end by 3 bases; junction bases not matched to a gene: 12. The CDR3 is 16 residues long. Per the germline V gene, CDR1 is MNHEY and CDR2 is SMNVEV (reference sequence). The CDR3 region has the DNA TGTGCCAGCAGAGGGAAGACAGGGGTTCTTGACACTGAAGCTTTCTTT. Protein product: CASRGKTGVLDTEAFF.

The chain combines TRBV27 with TRBJ1-2, with 10 nucleotides matching TRBD1. CDR1 and CDR2 (germline): MNHEY, SMNVEV (reference sequence). V shed 2 bases and J 7 bases; nucleotides not matched to a gene: 7. The CDR3 sequence is 15 residues long. This CDR3 is CASSLRTGTGVGYTF. The CDR3 DNA is TGTGCCAGCAGTTTACGAACCGGGACAGGGGTTGGCTACACCTTC.

This sequence joins TRBV5-1 and TRBJ2-7; D may be TRBD1 (5 bases). Per the germline V gene, CDR1 is SGHRS and CDR2 is YFSETQ. The CDR3 has 12 amino acids. Deletions cut 7 bases from V and 5 bases from J, with 13 bases between. Here the CDR3 DNA reads TGCGCCAGCGGCAACAGGCTCGACGAGCAGTACTTC. As protein: CASGNRLDEQYF. Using reference TRBV5-1 and TRBJ2-7 for the parts outside the CDR3, the full variable domain is KAGVTQTPRYLIKTRGQQVTLSCSPISGHRSVSWYQQTPGQGLQFLFEYFSETQRNKGNFPGRFSGRQFSNSRSEMNVSTLELGDSALYLCASGNRLDEQYFGPGTRLTVT.

This rearrangement joins TRBV1 to TRBJ2-1; TRBD2, the table's D call, was not compared with the DNA. TRBV1 counts as a pseudogene. The CDR3 contains 14 residues. CDR3 bases: TGCACCAGCAACCCGGGACTCACCTACAATGAGCAGTTCTTC. Protein product: CTSNPGLTYNEQFF.

The V and J genes are TRBV15 and TRBJ2-6; D unresolved. This CDR3 region has 15 residues. Germline V gives CDR1 LNHNV, CDR2 YYDKDF (reference sequence). V was cut by 3 bases and J by 4 bases, with 10 bases left in between. The CDR3 bases are TGTGCCACCAGCAGGGAGAACTCCGGGGCCAACGTCCTGACTTTC. Its translation is CATSRENSGANVLTF.

V and J are TRBV29-1 and TRBJ1-1; D unclear. CDR3 size: 13 residues. Germline CDR1 and CDR2: SQVTM and ANQGSEA. The V end was cut by 3 bases, the J end by 0 bases, with 8 bases between. CDR3: CSVDPGMNTEAFF. The CDR3 bases are TGCAGCGTTGATCCAGGCATGAACACTGAAGCTTTCTTT.

V is TRBV12-5 and J is TRBJ2-5; tentatively, D is TRBD1 (5 bases). V was trimmed by 7 bases and J by 5 bases, leaving 20 bases between them. The CDR3 contains 15 residues. Germline-derived CDR1 and CDR2 are LGHNT and FRNRAP. The CDR3 here is CASAPESRGRETQYF. CDR3 nucleotides: TGTGCTAGTGCGCCTGAATCTAGGGGCCGGGAGACCCAGTACTTC.

The gene calls are TRBV28 and TRBJ2-7; 10 bases line up with TRBD2. The junction had 6 bases not matched to a gene; V was cut back by 3 bases and J by 4 bases. The length of the CDR3 is 15 residues. CDR1 is MDHEN, CDR2 SYDVKM, per germline. CDR3 sequence: CASSFLAGEFYEQYF. CDR3 in DNA: TGTGCCAGCAGTTTCCTAGCGGGAGAATTTTACGAGCAGTACTTC.

The chain is built from TRBV27 and TRBJ1-2, with D possibly being TRBD1 (5 bases). From germline, CDR1 is MNHEY and CDR2 SMNVEV (reference sequence). The CDR3 is 14 amino acids. V was pared by 6 bases and J by 4 bases, with 15 bases between. The chain's CDR3 is CASRLTGVFYGYTF. In DNA form, the CDR3 reads TGTGCCAGCAGACTTACGGGGGTATTCTATGGCTACACCTTC.

The genes are TRBV20-1 and TRBJ2-4; tentative D call: TRBD2 (5 bases). With 3 bases removed from V and 0 bases from J, the gap between germline ends came to 9 bases. Germline V gene data show CDR1 as DFQATT and CDR2 as SNEGSKA (reference sequence). The CDR3 has 14 amino acids. DNA for the CDR3: TGCAGTGCTAGTTCCGGGATAGCCAAAAACATTCAGTACTTC. It specifies CSASSGIAKNIQYF.

This clone came up a few times. The rearrangement joins TRBV5-4 to TRBJ1-2, with 8 bases identical to TRBD1. The J segment lost 8 bases and the V segment lost 0 bases, leaving 3 bases of the junction unmatched. The germline V gene has CDR1 SGHNT and CDR2 YYREEE (reference sequence). The CDR3 is 13 amino acids. The CDR3 DNA follows: TGTGCCAGCAGCTTGGGTAGACAGGGGGGCTACACCTTC. Its translation is CASSLGRQGGYTF.

V usage is TRBV11-3 and J usage is TRBJ2-7; D might be TRBD2 (5 bases). CDR1 is SGHNT and CDR2 is YENEEA in the germline V gene. The CDR3 loop spans 12 amino acids. Trimming shortened V by 5 bases and J by 3 bases, and 8 bases separated the two germline ends. CDR3 amino acids: CASSPRGYEQYF. CDR3 bases: TGTGCCAGCAGCCCCCGGGGCTACGAGCAGTACTTC.

The chain couples TRBV30 to TRBJ1-4; TRBD1 agrees at 8 bases. The V segment lost 3 bases and the J segment 8 bases; nucleotides outside the gene matches: 8. The germline V gene has CDR1 GTSNPN and CDR2 SVGIG (reference sequence). The CDR3 has 14 amino acids. The CDR3 coding sequence is TGTGCCTGGAGGCATTGGACAGGGCGCGAAAAACTGTTTTTT. Translated: CAWRHWTGREKLFF.

V usage is TRBV29-1 and J usage is TRBJ2-5; TRBD1 matches at 7 bases. Germline CDR1 SQVTM, CDR2 ANQGSEA. The CDR3 has 13 amino acids. J gave up 2 bases and V 4 bases, and 4 bases lay outside the gene matches. CDR3: CSVVGTAQETQYF. The CDR3 bases are TGCAGCGTTGTTGGGACAGCTCAAGAGACCCAGTACTTC. Using reference TRBV29-1 and TRBJ2-5 for the parts outside the CDR3, the full variable domain is SAVISQKPSRDICQRGTSLTIQCQVDSQVTMMFWYRQQPGQSLTLIATANQGSEATYESGFVIDKFPISRPNLTFSTLTVSNMSPEDSSIYLCSVVGTAQETQYFGPGTRLLVL.

V and J are TRBV29-1 and TRBJ2-2; D gene ambiguous. This CDR3 contains 14 residues. CDR1 is SQVTM and CDR2 is ANQGSEA in the germline V gene. V was trimmed by 7 bases and J by 4 bases, leaving 16 bases between them. The CDR3 loop reads CSAVILERTGELFF. CDR3 in DNA: TGCAGCGCCGTGATCCTAGAGCGCACCGGGGAGCTGTTTTTT.

V is TRBV6-4 and J is TRBJ2-3; D call uncertain. Germline CDR1 reads MRHNA; CDR2 reads SNTAGT. V was cut by 3 bases and J by 0 bases, with 10 bases left in between. This CDR3 is 15 amino acids long. CDR3 sequence (DNA): TGTGCCAGCAGTGATACGAGGAGCAGCACAGATACGCAGTATTTT. It codes for CASSDTRSSTDTQYF.

CDR3 residues: CASSTRGGIGELFF. CDR3 sequence (DNA): TGTGCCAGCAGTACCCGCGGGGGGATCGGGGAGCTGTTTTTT. The rearrangement joins TRBV6-5 to TRBJ2-2; 8 bases align to TRBD2. CDR3 length equals 14 residues. V gave up 5 bases and J gave up 7 bases; unmatched junction bases: 6. Germline V gene data show CDR1 as MNHEY and CDR2 as SVGAGI.

This clone was recorded only once. CDR3 sequence (DNA): TGTGCCAGCAGTACGGGGGCAGACAGGGTCAATGAGCAGTTCTTC. Translated: CASSTGADRVNEQFF. The V and J genes are TRBV6-4 and TRBJ2-1, with D possibly being TRBD1 (7 bases). CDR1 and CDR2 from the germline V gene are MRHNA and SNTAGT. Trimming left V 5 bases short and J 6 bases short, with 17 bases between. The CDR3 has 15 residues.

V gene TRBV6-1 combines with J gene TRBJ1-2, with 10 bases identical to TRBD1. Germline CDR1 MNHNS, CDR2 SASEGT. This CDR3 is built from 13 residues. Unmatched junction bases numbered 3, after V lost 3 bases and J lost 8 bases. This chain's CDR3 is CASSDGTGVGYTF. In DNA, the CDR3 is TGTGCCAGCAGTGACGGGACAGGGGTGGGCTACACCTTC.

This clone was picked up a small number of times. This chain links TRBV3-1 (or the pseudogene TRBV3-2) with TRBJ1-3; D perhaps matches TRBD1 (5 bases). V was clipped by 3 bases and J by 4 bases, with 16 bases between them. The CDR3 consists of 16 residues. Per the germline V gene, CDR1 is LGHDT and CDR2 is YNNKEL (reference sequence). The CDR3 reads CASSQSVQVYGNTIYF. Here the CDR3 DNA reads TGTGCCAGCAGCCAGTCTGTACAGGTATACGGAAACACCATATATTTT.

The gene calls are TRBV5-6 and TRBJ1-5; 9 nucleotides match TRBD1. J was trimmed by 2 bases and V by 3 bases; bases with no gene match: 3. CDR1 and CDR2 from the germline V gene are SGHDT and YYEEEE. This CDR3 has 15 amino acids. Here the CDR3 DNA reads TGTGCCAGCAGCTATACAGGGGGCGGCAATCAGCCCCAGCATTTT. Its protein is CASSYTGGGNQPQHF.

As for this clone: At one of its ends the junction is not consistent with the germline gene, which may arise from a read error. This chain connects TRBV7-7 to TRBJ2-7; a possible D gene is TRBD1 (6 bases). CDR1 is SSHAT, CDR2 FNYEAQ, per germline (reference sequence). The length of the CDR3 is 15 residues. In DNA, the CDR3 is TGTGCTAGCAGCTTACAACAGGGAGCATCCTACGAGCAGTACTTC. This encodes CASSLQQGASYEQYF.

The chain is built from TRBV4-1 and TRBJ2-1, with TRBD2 matching 11 bases. The CDR3 spans 17 residues. V shed 1 base and J 8 bases; nucleotides not matched to a gene: 10. Per germline, CDR1 MGHRA and CDR2 YSYEKL. Here the CDR3 reads CASSQALAGGLAHEQFF. In DNA form, the CDR3 reads TGCGCCAGCAGCCAAGCCCTAGCGGGAGGCCTAGCCCATGAGCAGTTCTTC.

The chain joins TRBV3-1 (or the pseudogene TRBV3-2) to TRBJ1-6; D unresolved. The CDR3 sequence is 15 residues long. Trimming stripped 0 bases from V and 7 bases from J, with 10 bases between. Germline assignment: CDR1 LGHDT and CDR2 YNNKEL (reference sequence). Here the CDR3 DNA reads TGTGCCAGCAGCCAAGAAGTGACAACGAATTCACCCCTCCACTTT. The encoded protein is CASSQEVTTNSPLHF.

The chain couples TRBV6-5 to TRBJ1-5; 8 nucleotides align to TRBD1. This CDR3 is built from 14 residues. CDR1 and CDR2 from the germline V gene are MNHEY and SVGAGI. Trimming at V came to 5 bases and at J to 4 bases, leaving 4 bases not matched to a gene. The DNA for the CDR3 is TGTGCCAGCAGTAGTACAGGGGGTAATCAGCCCCAGCATTTT. It encodes CASSSTGGNQPQHF.